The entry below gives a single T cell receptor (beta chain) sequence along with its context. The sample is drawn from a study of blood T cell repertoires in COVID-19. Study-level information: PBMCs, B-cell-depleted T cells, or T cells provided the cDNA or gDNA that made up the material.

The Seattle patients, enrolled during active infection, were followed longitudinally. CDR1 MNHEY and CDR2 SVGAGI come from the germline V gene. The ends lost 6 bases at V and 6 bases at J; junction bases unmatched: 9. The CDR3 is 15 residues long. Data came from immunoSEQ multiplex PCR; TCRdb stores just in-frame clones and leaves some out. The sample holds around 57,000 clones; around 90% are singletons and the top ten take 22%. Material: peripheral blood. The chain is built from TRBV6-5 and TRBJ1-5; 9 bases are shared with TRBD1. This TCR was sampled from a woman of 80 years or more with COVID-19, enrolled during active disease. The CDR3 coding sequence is TGTGCCAGCAGGGGGACAGGGACGTCTCCTCAGCCCCAGCATTTT. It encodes CASRGTGTSPQPQHF.